A selection of T cell receptor beta chains follows, all from one sample in a study of cytomegalovirus exposure and HLA in healthy donors. The data were produced by immunoSEQ multiplex PCR, yet TCRdb's version contains in-frame clones alone and is incomplete. The sample lists 200,000 to 300,000 clones; roughly 87% were seen once. The sequencing sample was made of PBMCs. These receptors were taken from a man aged 18 to 29 in good health and CMV-seropositive. Each CDR3 is given with its conserved first and last residue. Clone size is not always given. Where it is, it says once, few, many or a class for expanded clones.

>.|TRBV5-1
CASSQGQGINTEAFF
>.|TRBV28
CASSVDGIGEQYF
>.|TRBV27
CASSSGGTEAFF
>.|TRBV19
CASSRVEHEQYF
>.|TRBV18
CASSLGQGSSEAFF
>.|TRBV7-9
CASSLDSYGYTF
>.|TRBV6-4
CASSDSQVEGTPYSGANVLTF
>.|TRBV27
CASSPTGTEQPQHF
>.|TRBV6-1
CASSADRGNTEAFF
>.|TRBV28
CASSQPPGHFNQPQHF
>.|TRBV19
CASSIGGTPNEKLFF
>once|TRBV10-2
CASSAWGGQPQHF
>few|TRBV5-4
CASSRQGSYGYTF
>.|TRBV29-1
CSVERTNYGYTF
>.|TRBV2
CASSERASGRLKYEQYF
>.|TRBV18
CASSPTIGAEQFF
>once|TRBV4-1
CASSQAVAGVGETQYF
>.|TRBV18
CASSPPTALSGANVLTF
>.|TRBV7-2
CASSRYRQTSGTYEQYF
>.|TRBV2
CASSVLSSYNEQFF
>.|TRBV11-3
CASSGGQSGANVLTF
>.|TRBV29-1
CSVDFPRATDTQYF
>.|TRBV2
CASSTTGGVKEQYF
>.|TRBV5-1
CASSLGSDYEQYF
>.|TRBV27
CASSTRLAGGAYNEQFF
>.|TRBV9
CASSATSGEREQYF
>.|TRBV2
CASNRLQETQYF
>.|TRBV13
CASRKVLGSSNYGYTF
>.|TRBV4-1
CASSQERGRATNEQFF
>.|TRBV28
CAQSSGGSTDTQYF
>.|TRBV10-2
CASIEDRGRPSNYGYTF
>.|TRBV2
CASSVQGLGELFF
>few|TRBV7-9
CASSLVDRGDTQYF
>.|TRBV5-4
CASSLAAEGGYTF
>.|TRBV6-1
CASREGQGNTEAFF
>few|TRBV19
CARGQVSGNTIYF
>once|TRBV5-1
CASSLVIGEQFF
>.|TRBV30
CAWSELAGVEETQYF
>.|TRBV5-1
CASSISLAGGGTGELFF
>.|TRBV28
CASSPTGSVDEQYF
>.|TRBV14
CASSQTGLAGRTDTQYF
>.|TRBV27
CASAPRGTGGLSQPQHF
>.|TRBV5-4
CASSGTANEKLFF
>.|TRBV4-2
CASSQGPDRMGSEAFF
>.|TRBV30
CAWSYLWGLEEKLFF
>.|TRBV29-1
CSVEDRDGYTF
>.|TRBV5-1
CASCPGTSQETQYF
>.|TRBV25-1
CASSEGRGTSGILETQYF